These 23 T cell receptor beta chains share one sample of origin, sequenced in a study of patients and donors after allogeneic stem cell transplantation. From the RT-PCR reads, TCRdb called clonotypes with MiXCR, one entry per CDR3 protein. Counted here are 390,000 or so distinct CDR3 sequences, approximately 16% occurring once; the ten biggest clones make up 7.2%. Input material: blood, either unsorted or a sorted T cell fraction (not recorded which). The receptors originated from a human donor who was either an allogeneic HSCT recipient or a stem cell or donor lymphocyte infusion donor (not recorded which). It is not recorded whose cells these are; they may come from a transplant donor.

This clonotype was seen more than once but under ten times. The chain employs TRBV6-5 and TRBJ2-7, with TRBD2 matching over 9 bases. Trimming took 2 bases from V and 2 from J; bases not matched to a gene: 7. Looked up from germline, CDR1 is MNHEY and CDR2 is SVGAGI. The CDR3 sequence is 16 residues long. CDR3 protein: CASSYETGTSPYEQYF. The CDR3 nucleotides are TGTGCCAGCAGTTACGAAACCGGGACTAGCCCCTACGAGCAGTACTTC.

This sequence joins TRBV20-1 and TRBJ2-3; D call uncertain. Trimming removed 0 bases from V and 0 bases from J, with 10 bases in between. Germline-derived CDR1 and CDR2 are DFQATT and SNEGSKA (reference sequence). The CDR3 length is 15 residues. The CDR3 coding sequence is TGCAGTGCTAGAGATATGACGGCTAGCACAGATACGCAGTATTTT. Its protein product is CSARDMTASTDTQYF.

The sample holds a few counts of this clonotype. This chain connects TRBV7-9 to TRBJ1-5; perhaps TRBD1 as D (6 bases). CDR3 length equals 14 residues. Germline V gene sequence: CDR1 SEHNR, CDR2 FQNEAQ (reference sequence). V was clipped by 5 bases and J by 2 bases, with 10 bases between them. CDR3 sequence: CASSIGGGNQPQHF. CDR3 DNA sequence: TGTGCCAGCAGCATAGGGGGGGGCAATCAGCCCCAGCATTTT. The complete variable domain, with remaining parts taken from reference TRBV7-9 and TRBJ1-5, reads DTGVSQNPRHKITKRGQNVTFRCDPISEHNRLYWYRQTLGQGPEFLTYFQNEAQLEKSRLLSDRFSAERPKGSFSTLEIQRTEQGDSAMYLCASSIGGGNQPQHFGDGTRLSIL.

This clonotype was detected only a few times. The genes are TRBV12-3 or TRBV12-4 and TRBJ2-1, with a tentative D call TRBD2 (5 bases). V was shortened by 6 bases and J by 7 bases, with 13 bases between the two germline ends. The CDR3 consists of 13 residues. CDR3 sequence (DNA): TGTGCCAGCAGCCCCCGGGGTTCGAATGAGCAGTTCTTC. This translates into CASSPRGSNEQFF.

V is TRBV7-9 and J is TRBJ1-1; D is possibly TRBD1 (5 bases). The CDR3 is 14 residues long. In germline, CDR1 is SEHNR, CDR2 FQNEAQ (reference sequence). The ends were cut back, 4 bases at V and 5 bases at J, with 14 bases in the middle. The CDR3 nucleotides read TGTGCCAGCAGCTCCGCGGCGGGGGGGACTGAAGCTTTCTTT. This sequence encodes CASSSAAGGTEAFF. Combining the CDR3 with reference TRBV7-9 and TRBJ1-1 gives the whole variable domain DTGVSQNPRHKITKRGQNVTFRCDPISEHNRLYWYRQTLGQGPEFLTYFQNEAQLEKSRLLSDRFSAERPKGSFSTLEIQRTEQGDSAMYLCASSSAAGGTEAFFGQGTRLTVV.

This chain connects TRBV7-8 to TRBJ1-1; D uncertain. The CDR3 runs to 11 residues. Germline CDR1 and CDR2: SGHVS and FQNEAQ. V was pared by 5 bases and J by 5 bases, with 6 bases between. The CDR3 coding sequence is TGTGCCAGCAGCGACTCGACTGAAGCTTTCTTT. Encoded protein: CASSDSTEAFF. Supplemented by reference TRBV7-8 and TRBJ1-1, the full variable domain reads GAGVSQSPRYKVAKRGQDVALRCDPISGHVSLFWYQQALGQGPEFLTYFQNEAQLDKSGLPSDRFFAERPEGSVSTLKIQRTQQEDSAVYLCASSDSTEAFFGQGTRLTVV.

V is TRBV6-5 and J is TRBJ2-7; perhaps TRBD1 as D (5 bases). V gave up 4 bases and J gave up 0 bases, with 13 bases separating them. Germline V gene lookup returns CDR1 MNHEY and CDR2 SVGAGI. This CDR3 is 15 amino acids long. CDR3 nucleotide sequence: TGTGCCAGCAGTTCCCCCCGCACAGGCTCCTACGAGCAGTACTTC. This sequence encodes CASSSPRTGSYEQYF.

This clonotype was observed a few times. The chain uses TRBV14 and TRBJ2-2; no firm D call. The length of the CDR3 is 14 residues. V was shortened by 1 base and J by 6 bases, with 9 bases between the two germline ends. Germline CDR1 is SGHDN and CDR2 is FVKESK. The DNA of the CDR3 is TGTGCCAGCAGCCAAGGTCGGAGCCCCGGGGAGCTGTTTTTT. This gives the protein CASSQGRSPGELFF. The full variable domain, in which reference TRBV14 and TRBJ2-2 provide the parts outside the CDR3, is EAGVTQFPSHSVIEKGQTVTLRCDPISGHDNLYWYRRVMGKEIKFLLHFVKESKQDESGMPNNRFLAERTGGTYSTLKVQPAELEDSGVYFCASSQGRSPGELFFGEGSRLTVL.

This clonotype has just a few counts. The chain is built from TRBV5-1 and TRBJ2-7; D is perhaps TRBD1 (6 bases). The ends were cut back, 4 bases at V and 4 bases at J, with 15 bases in the middle. Germline loops: CDR1 SGHRS, CDR2 YFSETQ. CDR3 length: 14 residues. The CDR3 here is CASSPQGREYEQYF. The CDR3 nucleotides are TGCGCCAGCAGCCCACAGGGAAGAGAATACGAGCAGTACTTC.

V is TRBV12-3 or TRBV12-4 and J is TRBJ1-6; perhaps TRBD1 as D (5 bases). V lost 3 bases and J 7 bases, leaving 10 bases between the germline ends. This CDR3 contains 14 residues. Here the CDR3 reads CASSFPGGNSPLHF. The CDR3 nucleotides read TGTGCCAGCAGTTTTCCGGGGGGGAATTCACCCCTCCACTTT.

This clonotype was detected many times. The gene calls are TRBV6-5 and TRBJ2-3; TRBD1 matches 10 bases. Looked up from germline, CDR1 is MNHEY and CDR2 is SVGAGI. Germline trimming cut 4 bases from V and 15 bases from J; bases unmatched to any gene: 4. The CDR3 has 11 amino acids. The CDR3 bases are TGTGCCAGCAGTTCGGGGACAGGGGAATATTTT. Its translation is CASSSGTGEYF.

The gene calls are TRBV10-3 and TRBJ1-2; tentative D call: TRBD1 (5 bases). Germline V gene lookup returns CDR1 ENHRY and CDR2 SYGVKD. The CDR3 has 14 amino acids. Trimming removed 6 bases at V and 4 bases at J, with 15 bases between. The CDR3 region is CAIRAGDAGYGYTF. DNA of the CDR3: TGTGCCATCAGAGCGGGGGACGCCGGCTATGGCTACACCTTC.

The genes are TRBV7-2 and TRBJ1-3; D uncertain. This CDR3 is 15 amino acids long. CDR1 is SGHTA, CDR2 FQGNSA, per germline. Trimming cost V 5 bases and J 4 bases, with 15 bases left between them. For the CDR3, the DNA is TGTGCCAGCAGCCCCTCCCGGGCAGGCGGAAACACCATATATTTT. It translates to CASSPSRAGGNTIYF.

The gene calls are TRBV20-1 and TRBJ2-3, with 7 bases fitting TRBD1. Germline CDR1 reads DFQATT; CDR2 reads SNEGSKA (reference sequence). Trimming at V came to 1 base and at J to 4 bases, leaving 2 bases not matched to a gene. The CDR3 is 13 residues long. In DNA, the CDR3 is TGCAGTGCTAGAGGACAGGGCCCAGATACGCAGTATTTT. Translation: CSARGQGPDTQYF.

There are a few counts of this clonotype. The chain carries TRBV7-9 and TRBJ2-1; either TRBD1 or TRBD2 may fit D (6 bases each). Between the trimmed V and J ends, which lost 5 bases and 9 bases, there was a span of 20 bases. The germline CDR1 and CDR2 sequences are SEHNR and FQNEAQ (reference sequence). The CDR3 is 15 amino acids. In DNA form, the CDR3 reads TGTGCCAGCAGCCGGCGGGACACCCGCGCGGGTGAGCAGTTCTTC. This codes for CASSRRDTRAGEQFF.

This clonotype was observed a handful of times. The chain joins TRBV16 to TRBJ2-7, with D uncertain. CDR3 length equals 13 residues. Trimming cost V 0 bases and J 6 bases, with 9 bases left between them. The germline V gene encodes CDR1 KGHSY and CDR2 FQNENV. The CDR3 here is CASSQSARPEQYF. The CDR3 bases are TGTGCCAGCAGCCAATCGGCGCGACCCGAGCAGTACTTC.

This chain links TRBV11-2 with TRBJ2-2; D is perhaps TRBD2 (5 bases). Trimming removed 7 bases at V and 2 bases at J, with 20 bases between. CDR3 size: 17 residues. Germline V gene data show CDR1 as SGHAT and CDR2 as FQNNGV. CDR3 amino acids: CASTLGWRVANTGELFF. CDR3 in DNA: TGTGCCAGCACCCTAGGGTGGCGGGTTGCCAACACCGGGGAGCTGTTTTTT.

This clonotype was counted ten times or more. This chain links TRBV7-3 with TRBJ2-1; no firm D call. Per the germline V gene, CDR1 is SGHTA and CDR2 is FQGTGA. The CDR3 has 14 amino acids. Trimming removed 5 bases at V and 7 bases at J, with 15 bases between. CDR3 sequence (DNA): TGTGCCAGCAGCGCAGGACCGCGCGCGAATGAGCAGTTCTTC. This sequence encodes CASSAGPRANEQFF.

This clonotype was picked up a small number of times. This rearrangement joins TRBV2 to TRBJ1-2; 8 bases line up with TRBD1. CDR1 is SNHLY, CDR2 FYNNEI, per germline. V was clipped by 6 bases and J by 8 bases; unmatched bases: 8. The CDR3 extends over 13 amino acids. The CDR3 bases are TGTGCCAGCAGAGCGGACAGGGCTGGGGGCTACACCTTC. This codes for CASRADRAGGYTF.

This clonotype was seen ten or more times. The rearrangement uses TRBV5-1 and TRBJ2-1, with a weak D call TRBD2 (5 bases). Germline CDR1 and CDR2: SGHRS and YFSETQ. The CDR3 contains 14 residues. Between the trimmed V and J ends, which lost 2 bases and 0 bases, there was a span of 6 bases. The chain's CDR3 is CASSLSGSYNEQFF. In DNA, the CDR3 is TGCGCCAGCAGCTTAAGCGGCTCCTACAATGAGCAGTTCTTC.

The sample holds a few counts of this clonotype. The chain uses TRBV6-5 and TRBJ1-1; D gene ambiguous. Germline CDR1 is MNHEY and CDR2 is SVGAGI. V shed 2 bases and J shed 4 bases, with 11 bases lying between them. This CDR3 has 14 amino acids. The CDR3 region is CASSYAVMGTEAFF. DNA of the CDR3: TGTGCCAGCAGTTACGCGGTAATGGGCACTGAAGCTTTCTTT.

This chain links TRBV7-3 with TRBJ2-3; 9 bases are a match to TRBD1. Looked up from germline, CDR1 is SGHTA and CDR2 is FQGTGA. The CDR3 length is 15 residues. V lost 5 bases, J lost 3 bases, and 6 bases stayed unmatched. Here the CDR3 reads CASSAAGQGTDTQYF. CDR3 nucleotide sequence: TGTGCCAGCAGCGCCGCGGGACAGGGAACAGATACGCAGTATTTT.

The chain uses TRBV7-9 and TRBJ2-7; possible D gene TRBD1, 7 bases. The CDR3 is 14 residues long. Trimming cost V 1 base and J 2 bases, with 9 bases left between them. The germline V gene has CDR1 SEHNR and CDR2 FQNEAQ (reference sequence). In DNA form, the CDR3 reads TGTGCCAGCAGCTTAGGCGGGACAGCCTACGAGCAGTACTTC. This sequence encodes CASSLGGTAYEQYF.